Below are 13 T cell receptor beta chains sequenced from a single sample in a study of blood T cell repertoires in COVID-19. The protocol was immunoSEQ multiplex PCR, while the TCRdb copy is restricted to in-frame clones and leaves out a portion. This table has around 97,000 clones, 84% appearing once. The sample taken for sequencing was peripheral blood. All receptors derive from a human donor in a cohort sampled during active COVID-19.

The chain has TRBV6-5 and TRBJ2-7, with D possibly TRBD2 on 5 matching bases. V lost 6 bases and J 1 base, leaving 13 bases between the germline ends. The germline V gene has CDR1 MNHEY and CDR2 SVGAGI. There are 14 residues in the CDR3. Written as DNA, the CDR3 is TGTGCCAGCAGACGAGACGGGATTTCCTACGAGCAGTACTTC. Translation: CASRRDGISYEQYF.

The CDR3 protein is CASSESAGTNEKLFF. The CDR3 DNA follows: TGCGCCAGCAGTGAGTCTGCAGGGACTAATGAAAAACTGTTTTTT. The J gene is TRBJ1-4, the V gene TRBV10-1, with D perhaps TRBD1 (5 bases). V lost 0 bases and J lost 2, with 7 bases in between. The CDR3 runs 15 residues. The germline CDR1 and CDR2 sequences are WNHNN and SYGVQD (reference sequence).

V is TRBV27 and J is TRBJ2-6; D is unclear. This CDR3 is built from 14 residues. Germline CDR1 is MNHEY and CDR2 is SMNVEV (reference sequence). V was trimmed by 5 bases and J by 1 base, leaving 6 bases between them. The CDR3 here is CASSQSSGANVLTF. The CDR3 DNA reads TGTGCCAGCAGTCAGTCTTCTGGGGCCAACGTCCTGACTTTC. The full variable domain, rest sourced from reference TRBV27 and TRBJ2-6, is EAQVTQNPRYLITVTGKKLTVTCSQNMNHEYMSWYRQDPGLGLRQIYYSMNVEVTDKGDVPEGYKVSRKEKRNFPLILESPSPNQTSLYFCASSQSSGANVLTFGAGSRLTVL.

This clone was seen a few times. The chain recombines TRBV18 with TRBJ2-2; 10 bases fit TRBD1. CDR3 length equals 16 residues. With V trimmed by 3 bases and J by 7 bases, 8 bases remained unmatched. CDR1 and CDR2 from the germline V gene are KGHSH and LQKENI. In DNA form, the CDR3 reads TGTGCCAGCTCACCCCCGGGACAGGGGAGGAACGGGGAGCTGTTTTTT. As protein: CASSPPGQGRNGELFF.

This clone was observed a few times. The chain has TRBV10-2 and TRBJ1-5, with a tentative D call TRBD1 (5 bases). The CDR3 runs to 13 residues. Trimming removed 6 bases at V and 5 bases at J, with 11 bases between. Germline-derived CDR1 and CDR2 are WSHSY and SAAADI. The CDR3 here is CASRGGTDQPQHF. The CDR3 nucleotides read TGCGCCAGCAGGGGCGGGACTGATCAGCCCCAGCATTTT.

This chain links TRBV2 with TRBJ1-2; D is unclear. Trimming took off 0 bases at V and 8 bases at J, with 10 bases between the two ends. The CDR3 sequence is 13 residues long. From germline, CDR1 is SNHLY and CDR2 FYNNEI. This CDR3 reads CASSEARGWGYTF. The CDR3 DNA follows: TGTGCCAGCAGTGAAGCGCGGGGTTGGGGCTACACCTTC.

V gene TRBV2 combines with J gene TRBJ2-3; TRBD2 matches at 12 bases. J gave up 2 bases and V 6 bases, and 6 bases lay outside the gene matches. CDR1 is SNHLY and CDR2 is FYNNEI in the germline V gene. The CDR3 runs 16 residues. The CDR3 region is CASRRLAGEPTDTQYF. In DNA form, the CDR3 reads TGTGCCAGCAGGAGACTAGCGGGGGAGCCCACAGATACGCAGTATTTT. Using reference TRBV2 and TRBJ2-3 for the parts outside the CDR3, the full variable domain is EPEVTQTPSHQVTQMGQEVILRCVPISNHLYFYWYRQILGQKVEFLVSFYNNEISEKSEIFDDQFSVERPDGSNFTLKIRSTKLEDSAMYFCASRRLAGEPTDTQYFGPGTRLTVL.

The V gene is TRBV3-1 (or the pseudogene TRBV3-2), the J gene TRBJ1-3, with no clear D. This CDR3 region has 14 residues. V was shortened by 3 bases and J by 0 bases, with 6 bases between the two germline ends. Germline CDR1 LGHDT, CDR2 YNNKEL (reference sequence). The CDR3 sequence is CASSHRASGNTIYF. The CDR3 DNA sequence: TGTGCCAGCAGCCATCGAGCCTCTGGAAACACCATATATTTT.

The chain joins TRBV7-8 to TRBJ1-2; 7 bases align to TRBD1. The CDR3 runs 15 residues. V lost 7 bases to trimming and J lost 2 bases; unmatched junction nucleotides: 10. Germline values: CDR1 SGHVS, CDR2 FQNEAQ. The CDR3 DNA follows: TGTGCCAGCACCCCCTTCGGACAGGCAAACTATGGCTACACCTTC. It is translated as CASTPFGQANYGYTF.

The rearrangement joins TRBV3-1 (or the pseudogene TRBV3-2) to TRBJ1-1; TRBD1 might be the D (6 bases). CDR3 length: 15 amino acids. Germline-derived CDR1 and CDR2 are LGHDT and YNNKEL (reference sequence). Trimming pared 1 base from V and 1 base from J, leaving 10 bases between. The CDR3 DNA is TGTGCCAGCAGCCAAGGCACAGGGCGGAACACTGAAGCTTTCTTT. Protein product: CASSQGTGRNTEAFF.

The rearrangement links TRBV18 to TRBJ1-1, with TRBD1 as a possible D gene (6 bases). The CDR3 spans 14 residues. The germline CDR1 and CDR2 sequences are KGHSH and LQKENI. Trimming cost V 5 bases and J 3 bases, with 13 bases left between them. CDR3 in DNA: TGTGCCAGCTCAGTACAGGGATTGGACACTGAAGCTTTCTTT. Encoded protein: CASSVQGLDTEAFF.

V gene TRBV7-3 combines with J gene TRBJ1-2, with TRBD1 matching 7 bases. The CDR3 loop spans 13 amino acids. Germline V gene sequence: CDR1 SGHTA, CDR2 FQGTGA. With V trimmed by 5 bases and J by 8 bases, 8 bases remained unmatched. In DNA form, the CDR3 reads TGTGCCAGCAGCCCCTCGACAGGGAGCGGCTACACCTTC. This gives the protein CASSPSTGSGYTF. Based on the CDR3 plus reference TRBV7-3 and TRBJ1-2, the full variable domain is GAGVSQTPSNKVTEKGKYVELRCDPISGHTALYWYRQSLGQGPEFLIYFQGTGAADDSGLPNDRFFAVRPEGSVSTLKIQRTERGDSAVYLCASSPSTGSGYTFGSGTRLTVV.

V usage is TRBV27 and J usage is TRBJ1-6, with 8 bases matching TRBD1. The CDR3 loop spans 19 amino acids. J lost 3 bases, V lost 11 bases, and 21 bases had no gene match. Germline V gives CDR1 MNHEY, CDR2 SMNVEV (reference sequence). CDR3 residues: CARRQGLPTCPNYNSPLHF. CDR3 sequence (DNA): TGTGCCCGAAGACAGGGGCTACCAACCTGCCCTAACTATAATTCACCCCTCCACTTT.